This TCR beta chain was documented in a study of blood T cells in healthy people across ages. Study-level findings and limits: It was the long-lived donors that had more naive CD4+ cells and higher diversity than aged donors.

With regard to this clonotype: The target antigen is unknown.

A second 7 to 11 cycle PCR used barcoded and J-beta primers. Each CDR3 protein is one row after TCRdb ran MiXCR on the 5' RACE reads. The table has around 1,800,000 distinct CDR3 sequences, 30% to 40% seen once. Each donor supplied roughly 9 milliliters of peripheral blood. Germline values: CDR1 SGHAT, CDR2 FQNNGV. There are 15 residues in the CDR3. The trim removed 5 bases at V and 5 bases at J, leaving 7 bases unmatched. The sequenced material came from blood. The clonotype comes from a human donor in good health. The rearrangement uses TRBV11-2 and TRBJ2-1; 9 bases agree with TRBD2. The CDR3 protein is CASSPPAGGHNEQFF. CDR3 bases: TGTGCCAGCAGCCCCCCGGCGGGGGGGCACAATGAGCAGTTCTTC.